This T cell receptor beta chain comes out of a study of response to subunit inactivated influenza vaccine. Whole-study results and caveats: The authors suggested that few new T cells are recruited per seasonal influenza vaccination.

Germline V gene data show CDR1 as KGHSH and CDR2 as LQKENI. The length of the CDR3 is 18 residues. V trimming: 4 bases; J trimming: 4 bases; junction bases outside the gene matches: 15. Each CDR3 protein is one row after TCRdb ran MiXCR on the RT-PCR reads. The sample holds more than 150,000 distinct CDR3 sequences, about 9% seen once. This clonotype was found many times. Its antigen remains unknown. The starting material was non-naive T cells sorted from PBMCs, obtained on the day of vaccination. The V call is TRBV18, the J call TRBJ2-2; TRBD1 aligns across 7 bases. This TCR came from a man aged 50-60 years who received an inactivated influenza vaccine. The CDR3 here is CASSLGPLQGPATGELFF. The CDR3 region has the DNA TGTGCCAGCTCACTAGGCCCACTACAGGGGCCAGCCACCGGGGAGCTGTTTTTT.